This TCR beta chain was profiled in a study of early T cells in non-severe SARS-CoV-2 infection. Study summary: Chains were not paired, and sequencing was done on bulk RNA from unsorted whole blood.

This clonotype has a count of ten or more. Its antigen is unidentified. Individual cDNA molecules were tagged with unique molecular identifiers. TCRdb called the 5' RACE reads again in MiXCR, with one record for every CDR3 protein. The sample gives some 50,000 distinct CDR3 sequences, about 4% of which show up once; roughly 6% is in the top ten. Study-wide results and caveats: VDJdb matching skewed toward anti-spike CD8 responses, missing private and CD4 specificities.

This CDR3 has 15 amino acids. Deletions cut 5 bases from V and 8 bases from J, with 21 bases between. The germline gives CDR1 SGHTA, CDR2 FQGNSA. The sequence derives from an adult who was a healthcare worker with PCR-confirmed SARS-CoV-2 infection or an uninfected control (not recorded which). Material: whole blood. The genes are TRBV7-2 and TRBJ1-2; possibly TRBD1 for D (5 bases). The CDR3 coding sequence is TGTGCCAGCAGCCCGCGGGCGGCAGGGCGAGAAGGCTACACCTTC. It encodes CASSPRAAGREGYTF.